This is a list of T cell receptor beta chains from one sample in a study of OX40 agonist ivuxolimab in advanced cancers. Sequenced by immunoSEQ multiplex PCR; TCRdb stores in-frame clones only, minus some. The sample contains roughly 60,000 clones, 84% of which appear only once. This sample comprised CD4+ or CD8+ T cells sorted from blood, obtained in a trial of the OX40 agonist ivuxolimab. Source of these receptors: an adult with an advanced solid tumor such as melanoma, head and neck, liver or kidney cancer. Both conserved end residues are part of each CDR3. A D gene is named only where the DNA matches it firmly. Part of the rows lack a size; the others show once, few, many or a class for expanded clones.

v_gene	d_gene	j_gene	abundance	CDR3aa	CDR3nt
TRBV4-1	TRBD1	TRBJ1-2	-	CASRDTGGGYTF	TGCGCCAGCAGGGACACAGGGGGCGGCTACACCTTC
TRBV18	-	TRBJ1-1	once	CASSPGLYENTEAFF	TGTGCCAGCTCACCAGGGCTTTACGAGAACACTGAAGCTTTCTTT
TRBV7-2	TRBD2	TRBJ2-2	-	CASRSRTSGSNIGELFF	TGTGCCAGCAGATCTCGGACTAGCGGGAGTAATATCGGGGAGCTGTTTTTT
TRBV2	-	TRBJ1-2	-	CASSPVGIPNYGYTF	TGTGCCAGCAGCCCCGTGGGGATTCCTAACTATGGCTACACCTTC
TRBV9	TRBD1	TRBJ1-4	-	CASSPRTGVREKLFF	TGTGCCAGCAGCCCTAGGACAGGGGTTCGTGAAAAACTGTTTTTT
TRBV29-1	TRBD2	TRBJ2-3	-	CSVEGGLASAEDTQYF	TGCAGCGTTGAAGGCGGACTAGCTTCGGCGGAAGATACGCAGTATTTT
TRBV7-9	-	TRBJ2-1	-	CASSAYNEQFF	TGTGCCAGCAGCGCCTACAATGAGCAGTTCTTC
TRBV27	TRBD2	TRBJ2-3	-	CASSLIPSGSIADTQYF	TGTGCCAGCAGTTTAATCCCCAGCGGGAGCATCGCAGATACGCAGTATTTT
TRBV2	-	TRBJ2-2	once	CASRQENTGELFF	TGTGCCAGCAGACAGGAGAACACCGGGGAGCTGTTTTTT
TRBV7-8	TRBD2	TRBJ2-1	-	CASEASGSYNEQFF	TGTGCCAGCGAGGCTAGCGGGTCCTACAATGAGCAGTTCTTC
TRBV4-3	-	TRBJ2-1	-	CASSQERQGPYNEQFF	TGCGCCAGCAGCCAAGAGCGTCAGGGGCCCTACAATGAGCAGTTCTTC
TRBV5-5	TRBD1	TRBJ1-2	few	CASSLTGVNYGYTF	TGTGCCAGCAGCTTGACAGGGGTTAACTATGGCTACACCTTC
TRBV11-2	-	TRBJ2-3	-	CASSSNLLATDTQYF	TGTGCCAGCAGCTCCAACCTACTAGCTACAGATACGCAGTATTTT
TRBV27	TRBD1	TRBJ2-1	-	CASSFSLGTGPYNEQFF	TGTGCCAGCAGTTTCTCTCTCGGGACAGGGCCATACAATGAGCAGTTCTTC
TRBV5-1	-	TRBJ2-7	-	CASTVGGGSPYEQYF	TGCGCCAGCACGGTAGGAGGAGGGAGCCCCTACGAGCAGTACTTC
TRBV5-5	-	TRBJ1-5	few	CASSPTSGGPQHF	TGTGCCAGCAGCCCGACGTCGGGGGGGCCCCAGCATTTT
TRBV18	-	TRBJ1-2	-	CASSPPSVEVEYGYTF	TGTGCCAGCTCACCACCTTCCGTAGAGGTTGAGTATGGCTACACCTTC
TRBV19	-	TRBJ1-2	-	CASSTGADPSYGYTF	TGTGCCAGTAGTACGGGGGCAGACCCGAGCTATGGCTACACCTTC
TRBV2	-	TRBJ2-4	-	CASGQDSFIQYF	TGTGCCAGCGGGCAGGACAGCTTCATTCAGTACTTC
TRBV29-1	-	TRBJ2-5	-	CSVSDSSETQYF	TGCAGCGTTTCGGACAGTAGCGAGACCCAGTACTTC
TRBV19	TRBD2	TRBJ2-7	-	CASKGLADSYEQYF	TGTGCCAGTAAAGGACTAGCGGACTCCTACGAGCAGTACTTC
TRBV6-6	-	TRBJ2-5	-	CASSYSIGTQYF	TGTGCCAGCAGTTACTCGATAGGGACCCAGTACTTC
TRBV10-3	-	TRBJ2-3	few	CAISELGYDTQYF	TGTGCCATCAGTGAATTGGGATACGATACGCAGTATTTT
TRBV18	-	TRBJ1-2	few	CASSPTEDYGYTF	TGTGCCAGCTCACCAACAGAAGACTATGGCTACACCTTC
TRBV5-1	-	TRBJ2-5	-	CASSLVPGSEETQYF	TGCGCCAGCAGCTTGGTGCCAGGGAGTGAAGAGACCCAGTACTTC
TRBV5-1	-	TRBJ2-5	-	CASSWGAPSETQYF	TGCGCCAGCAGCTGGGGGGCCCCTTCAGAGACCCAGTACTTC
TRBV15	-	TRBJ1-1	-	CATSRGLGTEAFF	TGTGCCACCAGCAGAGGGCTAGGCACTGAAGCTTTCTTT
TRBV19	TRBD1	TRBJ1-2	-	CASSPRTGDSLSYTF	TGTGCCAGTAGTCCCCGGACAGGGGATTCTTTAAGCTACACCTTC
TRBV28	-	TRBJ1-6	-	CASSLRQVNSPLHF	TGTGCCAGCAGTTTAAGACAGGTTAATTCACCCCTCCACTTT
TRBV30	-	TRBJ1-2	-	CAWDTGSGGYTF	TGTGCCTGGGACACAGGGTCCGGTGGCTACACCTTC
TRBV7-7	-	TRBJ2-7	-	CASSLAGQGHEQYF	TGTGCCAGCAGCTTAGCGGGGCAGGGCCACGAGCAGTACTTC
TRBV7-6	TRBD2	TRBJ2-3	-	CASSLAHGLAGGGSDTQYF	TGTGCCAGCAGCTTAGCGCATGGACTAGCGGGAGGGGGTTCCGATACGCAGTATTTT
TRBV5-8	-	TRBJ1-5	-	CASSSGLGRPNQPQHF	TGTGCCAGCAGCTCAGGATTGGGAAGACCTAATCAGCCCCAGCATTTT
TRBV9	TRBD2	TRBJ2-1	-	CASSVVAGDNEQFF	TGTGCCAGCAGCGTAGTAGCGGGGGACAATGAGCAGTTCTTC
TRBV7-2	-	TRBJ1-2	-	CASSLGGGAGTYGYTF	TGTGCCAGCAGCTTAGGAGGCGGAGCAGGGACCTATGGCTACACCTTC
TRBV19	TRBD1	TRBJ1-1	few	CASSPDRGPAFF	TGTGCCAGTAGTCCGGACAGGGGGCCAGCTTTCTTT
TRBV5-6	-	TRBJ1-2	-	CASSPVAENYGYTF	TGTGCCAGCAGCCCGGTGGCCGAGAACTATGGCTACACCTTC
TRBV7-9	TRBD1	TRBJ2-7	-	CASSTSFPGQGYHEQYF	TGTGCCAGCAGCACCTCCTTTCCGGGACAGGGGTACCACGAGCAGTACTTC
TRBV6-6	TRBD2	TRBJ2-3	-	CASSYTSESTDTQYF	TGTGCCAGCAGTTACACTAGCGAGAGCACAGATACGCAGTATTTT
TRBV7-6	-	TRBJ2-3	-	CASSLWYSTDTQYF	TGTGCCAGCAGCTTATGGTATTCCACAGATACGCAGTATTTT
TRBV5-6	TRBD2	TRBJ2-5	once	CASSLVASGRQETQYF	TGTGCCAGCAGCTTGGTGGCTAGCGGACGACAAGAGACCCAGTACTTC
TRBV5-1	TRBD1	TRBJ2-5	-	CASSWQGAQETQYF	TGCGCCAGCAGCTGGCAGGGGGCCCAAGAGACCCAGTACTTC
TRBV7-8	-	TRBJ2-2	-	CASLGKRWNTGELFF	TGTGCCAGCTTGGGGAAGCGTTGGAACACCGGGGAGCTGTTTTTT
TRBV4-2	-	TRBJ2-7	-	CASSLEAIQAGHEQYF	TGTGCCAGCAGCTTGGAGGCTATCCAAGCAGGCCACGAGCAGTACTTC
TRBV5-8	-	TRBJ1-1	-	CASSLGPREAFF	TGTGCCAGCAGCTTAGGACCCCGGGAAGCTTTCTTT
TRBV2	TRBD2	TRBJ2-3	once	CASSGPSGLIQEQYF	TGTGCCAGCAGCGGACCTAGCGGACTGATTCAAGAGCAGTATTTT
TRBV5-4	TRBD2	TRBJ2-7	-	CASSQDSGTSGIEQYF	TGTGCCAGCAGCCAAGACTCCGGGACTAGCGGGATTGAGCAGTACTTC
TRBV5-1	TRBD1	TRBJ2-2	-	CASSPPRGQGSGELFF	TGCGCCAGCAGCCCTCCTCGTGGACAGGGGTCCGGGGAGCTGTTTTTT
TRBV19	-	TRBJ2-7	-	CASRKRDSGGQFYEQYF	TGTGCCAGTAGGAAAAGGGACAGCGGGGGCCAATTTTACGAGCAGTACTTC
TRBV4-2	-	TRBJ1-5	-	CASSQYPNQPQHF	TGTGCCAGCAGCCAATACCCCAATCAGCCCCAGCATTTT
TRBV19	-	TRBJ1-5	few	CASSIRSGNQPQHF	TGTGCCAGTAGTATACGGAGCGGCAATCAGCCCCAGCATTTT